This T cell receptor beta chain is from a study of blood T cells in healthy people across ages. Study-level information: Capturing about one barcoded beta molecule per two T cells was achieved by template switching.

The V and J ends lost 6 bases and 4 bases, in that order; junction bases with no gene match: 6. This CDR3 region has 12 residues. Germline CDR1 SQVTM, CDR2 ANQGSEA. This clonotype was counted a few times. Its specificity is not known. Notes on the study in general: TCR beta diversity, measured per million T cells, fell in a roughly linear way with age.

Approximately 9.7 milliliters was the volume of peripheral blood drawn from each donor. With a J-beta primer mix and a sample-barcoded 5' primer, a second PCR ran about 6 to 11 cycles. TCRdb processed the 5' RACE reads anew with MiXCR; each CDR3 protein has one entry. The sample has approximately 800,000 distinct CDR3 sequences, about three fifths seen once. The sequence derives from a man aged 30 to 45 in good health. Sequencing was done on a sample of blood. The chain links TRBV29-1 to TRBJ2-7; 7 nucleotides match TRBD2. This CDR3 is CSVGDGGYEQYF. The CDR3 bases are TGCAGCGTCGGGGACGGGGGGTACGAGCAGTACTTC.